The present T cell receptor beta chain was sequenced within a study of blood T cells in healthy people across ages. The CDR3 is 18 amino acids. The germline V gene encodes CDR1 LGHDT and CDR2 YNNKEL (reference sequence). The V segment lost 1 base and the J segment 0 bases; nucleotides outside the gene matches: 4. Primed by a sample-barcoded 5' primer and a J-beta primer mix, a second PCR proceeded for 7 to 11 cycles. TCRdb redid the calling of the 5' RACE reads with MiXCR, one entry per CDR3 protein. The sample holds 650,000 or so distinct CDR3 sequences, approximately 52% seen once. The sequenced material came from blood. This receptor was identified in a woman of 80 years or more in good health. The rearrangement links TRBV3-1 to TRBJ2-6, with 9 bases that match TRBD2. This chain's CDR3 is CASSQVSGGYSGANVLTF. As DNA, the CDR3 is TGTGCCAGCAGCCAAGTTAGCGGGGGATACTCTGGGGCCAACGTCCTGACTTTC.